This TCR beta chain was captured in a study of CD8 T cells in Susac syndrome. Study-level results: There was no clonal expansion in the CD4+ T cell repertoires of Susac syndrome.

CDR3 size: 11 residues. Between the trimmed V and J ends, which lost 1 base and 6 bases, there was a span of 2 bases. Germline V lookup: CDR1 LGHDT, CDR2 YNNKEL (reference sequence). cDNA came from around 0.5 to 1 ug RNA primed by random hexamers. Each CDR3 protein gets one entry after TCRdb re-called the immunoSEQ multiplex PCR reads with MiXCR. The repertoire holds 70,000 to 75,000 distinct CDR3 sequences, with approximately 93% as singletons. Remarks on this clonotype: What it binds is unknown.

The V and J genes are TRBV3-1 and TRBJ2-3, with D uncertain. The sequencing sample was made of CD4+ T cells from PBMCs. The sequence was collected from a human donor with Susac syndrome. Here the CDR3 reads CASSQVDTQYF. In DNA form, the CDR3 reads TGTGCCAGCAGCCAAGTTGATACGCAGTATTTT.